These 15 T cell receptor beta chains originate from one sample sequenced in a study of T cell responses to AZD1222 COVID-19 vaccine. Data came from immunoSEQ multiplex PCR; TCRdb stores just in-frame clones and leaves some out. This sample has more than 100,000 clones; roughly 85% occur once, and the top ten carry approximately 8%. Sequencing used peripheral blood, obtained 28 days after the second dose of the MenACWY control vaccine. The source of these receptors is an adult who received the MenACWY meningococcal vaccine as a control.

This clone showed up just once. The genes are TRBV19 and TRBJ1-5, with D uncertain. The V end was cut by 6 bases, the J end by 3 bases, with 15 bases between. The CDR3 is made up of 15 amino acids. In germline, CDR1 is LNHDA, CDR2 SQIVND (reference sequence). CDR3: CASSLLSRNNQPQHF. Here the CDR3 DNA reads TGTGCCAGTAGCCTACTCTCCAGAAACAATCAGCCCCAGCATTTT.

This clone is classed as medium-sized. The chain couples TRBV4-3 to TRBJ2-3; 11 bases are shared with TRBD2. Per germline, CDR1 LGHNA and CDR2 YSLEER. Unmatched junction bases numbered 3, after V lost 0 bases and J lost 4 bases. The CDR3 is 16 residues long. The CDR3 loop is CASSQDLAGGPDTQYF. CDR3 bases: TGCGCCAGCAGCCAAGATCTAGCGGGAGGCCCAGATACGCAGTATTTT.

The chain links TRBV6-5 to TRBJ2-3; 10 bases fit TRBD2. V lost 4 bases to trimming and J lost 4 bases; unmatched junction nucleotides: 2. Germline lookup yields CDR1 MNHEY and CDR2 SVGAGI. The CDR3 consists of 14 residues. CDR3: CASSFGLAADTQYF. Written as DNA, the CDR3 is TGTGCCAGCAGTTTCGGACTAGCGGCAGATACGCAGTATTTT.

This chain joins TRBV5-1 and TRBJ2-5, with TRBD2 matching over 15 bases. CDR3 length: 20 amino acids. Unmatched junction bases numbered 20, after V lost 7 bases and J lost 4 bases. The germline CDR1 and CDR2 sequences are SGHRS and YFSETQ. The CDR3 is CASARGLAGGRPESRETQYF. The DNA for the CDR3 is TGCGCCAGCGCCCGCGGACTAGCGGGGGGGCGTCCCGAGAGTCGAGAGACCCAGTACTTC.

The gene calls are TRBV7-5 and TRBJ2-7. TRBV7-5 is a recognized pseudogene. The CDR3 runs to 14 residues. CDR3 in amino acids: CARSRSDRCYEQYF. The CDR3 region has the DNA TGTGCCAGAAGCCGATCGGACCGTTGCTACGAGCAGTACTTC.

The gene calls are TRBV7-2 and TRBJ1-4; D is undetermined. This CDR3 comprises 15 residues. V gave up 1 base and J gave up 0 bases, with 6 bases separating them. Germline values: CDR1 SGHTA, CDR2 FQGNSA. CDR3 amino acids: CASSLVPATNEKLFF. The CDR3, as DNA: TGTGCCAGCAGCTTAGTTCCAGCAACTAATGAAAAACTGTTTTTT.

J is TRBJ2-5 and V is TRBV4-2; 10 bases map to TRBD2. Germline lookup yields CDR1 LGHNA and CDR2 YNFKEQ. The CDR3 totals 15 residues. V lost 1 base to trimming and J lost 5 bases; unmatched junction nucleotides: 4. The CDR3 region is CASSQVAGGEETQYF. CDR3 in DNA: TGTGCCAGCAGCCAAGTAGCGGGGGGCGAGGAGACCCAGTACTTC.

This chain uses TRBV4-3 with TRBJ1-4; possible D gene TRBD1, 5 bases. Germline V gene sequence: CDR1 LGHNA, CDR2 YSLEER. Between the trimmed V and J ends, which lost 0 bases and 7 bases, there was a span of 12 bases. The CDR3 covers 15 residues. In nucleotides, the CDR3 is TGCGCCAGCAGCCAAGAAGGAAGGGGAACTGAAAAACTGTTTTTT. Encoded protein: CASSQEGRGTEKLFF.

This clone occurred once. The V call is TRBV18, the J call TRBJ2-4; 12 positions agree with TRBD1. Germline trimming cut 4 bases from V and 8 bases from J; bases unmatched to any gene: 6. There are 15 residues in the CDR3. Germline CDR1 reads KGHSH; CDR2 reads LQKENI. The CDR3 sequence: CASSQPGQGAHIQYF. The CDR3 DNA follows: TGTGCCAGCTCACAACCGGGACAGGGGGCTCACATTCAGTACTTC.

The J gene is TRBJ1-6, the V gene TRBV3-1 (or the pseudogene TRBV3-2); 7 nucleotides agree with TRBD1. This CDR3 has 15 amino acids. The ends lost 0 bases at V and 9 bases at J; junction bases unmatched: 5. CDR1 and CDR2 (germline): LGHDT, YNNKEL (reference sequence). CDR3 in amino acids: CASSQERGLGSPLHF. In DNA, the CDR3 is TGTGCCAGCAGCCAAGAAAGGGGGCTGGGTTCACCCCTCCACTTT.

V is TRBV6-2 or TRBV6-3 and J is TRBJ2-3, with unresolved D. In germline, CDR1 is MNHEY, CDR2 SVGEGT. Between the trimmed V and J ends, which lost 2 bases and 5 bases, there was a span of 2 bases. The CDR3 runs to 11 residues. The CDR3 DNA reads as TGTGCCAGCAGTTACGGAGATACGCAGTATTTT. It specifies CASSYGDTQYF.

This chain joins TRBV2 and TRBJ2-5, with 9 bases that match TRBD1. There are 14 residues in the CDR3. Germline assignment: CDR1 SNHLY and CDR2 FYNNEI. The V and J ends lost 6 bases and 0 bases, in that order; junction bases with no gene match: 2. The CDR3 nucleotides are TGTGCCAGCAGGGGGACAGGGTACCAAGAGACCCAGTACTTC. Amino acids: CASRGTGYQETQYF.

The chain links TRBV6-5 to TRBJ1-2; TRBD1 matches at 7 bases. The ends lost 6 bases at V and 4 bases at J; junction bases unmatched: 11. The CDR3 sequence is 15 residues long. Germline CDR1 reads MNHEY; CDR2 reads SVGAGI. The chain's CDR3 is CASRNTGESLYGYTF. The CDR3 DNA reads as TGTGCCAGCAGAAACACAGGGGAATCCCTCTATGGCTACACCTTC.

The CDR3 loop is CASSFPRRTYEQYV. CDR3 sequence (DNA): TGTGCCAGCAGCTTTCCAAGGCGAACCTACGAGCAGTACGTC. The J gene is TRBJ2-7, the V gene TRBV7-8, with D uncertain. Per germline, CDR1 SGHVS and CDR2 FQNEAQ. V was shortened by 3 bases and J by 2 bases, with 11 bases between the two germline ends. The CDR3 extends over 14 amino acids.

J is TRBJ1-6 and V is TRBV5-4, with D unresolved. Germline lookup yields CDR1 SGHNT and CDR2 YYREEE (reference sequence). V was pared by 0 bases and J by 5 bases, with 6 bases between. The CDR3 is 14 residues long. The CDR3 region is CASSLESHNSPLHF. In nucleotides, the CDR3 is TGTGCCAGCAGCTTGGAGTCCCATAATTCACCCCTCCACTTT.